This TCR beta chain was profiled in a study of T cells after yellow fever vaccination. MiXCR was run by TCRdb on the 5' RACE reads, yielding one entry per CDR3 protein. The profile covers 400,000 or so distinct CDR3 sequences, with 15% to 20% appearing a single time and over 15% taken by the ten largest. Germline CDR1 and CDR2: ENHRY and SYGVKD. CDR3 size: 14 residues. V lost 7 bases, J lost 2 bases, and 12 bases lay in between. This clonotype came up a few times. This TCR was sampled from a man younger than 35 who received the YFV17D yellow fever vaccine. Specimen: PBMCs, collected before the yellow fever booster vaccination. The J gene is TRBJ2-1, the V gene TRBV10-3; maybe TRBD1 (5 bases). The CDR3 sequence is CAIIGRGPYNEQFF. The CDR3 nucleotides read TGTGCCATCATTGGTAGGGGCCCCTACAATGAGCAGTTCTTC.